The clone carrying this T cell receptor (beta chain) was recorded many times. Its matching antigen is unknown. The sample belongs to a study of T-cell reconstitution after alpha-beta-depleted transplantation in children. The study, taken as a whole, reports: Counts and diversity of T cells one year after transplant came mostly from newly produced T cells. There were some patients whose high TCRbeta diversity at day 60 came from surviving recipient T cells and thymic progenitors.

Unique molecular identifiers were used to barcode this TCRbeta library. TCRdb recomputed calls from the PCR reads with MiXCR, one row per CDR3 protein. The sample includes 190,000 or so distinct CDR3 sequences, 6.3% of them seen just once. Germline-derived CDR1 and CDR2 are KGHSH and LQKENI. This CDR3 has 13 residues. Between the trimmed V and J ends, which lost 8 bases and 3 bases, there was a span of 13 bases. V and J are TRBV18 and TRBJ2-5; D assignment may be TRBD1 or TRBD2 (5 bases each). The receptor was derived from a girl in the first two years of life with combined immunodeficiency, due to receive a stem cell transplant. The sequenced sample was PBMCs, obtained before TCRalphabeta/CD19-depleted stem cell transplant. The CDR3 region is CASARDGKETQYF. The CDR3 DNA is TGTGCCAGCGCCCGGGACGGAAAAGAGACCCAGTACTTC.